Shown below are 10 T cell receptor beta chains from a single sample sequenced in a study of shared clonotypes between healthy human individuals. Libraries were prepared by immunoSEQ multiplex PCR; TCRdb keeps only in-frame clonotypes and omits some of them. The sample contains 2 million to 2.5 million clones, around 95% of which appear only once. The sequenced sample consisted of naive CD4+ T cells sorted from blood. As to subset: CD45RA+ positively selected. The receptors originated from a man aged 18 to 30 in good health.

This chain connects TRBV6-5 to TRBJ2-2, with 9 bases lining up with TRBD1. Germline CDR1 reads MNHEY; CDR2 reads SVGAGI. This CDR3 is built from 15 residues. The trim removed 6 bases at V and 6 bases at J, leaving 8 bases unmatched. The CDR3 coding sequence is TGTGCCAGCAGGGGGACAGGGATAGTATCCGGGGAGCTGTTTTTT. Amino acid sequence: CASRGTGIVSGELFF.

The rearrangement links TRBV10-3 to TRBJ2-7; the D is unclear. Germline values: CDR1 ENHRY, CDR2 SYGVKD. The V and J ends lost 8 bases and 1 base respectively, with 9 bases between them. This CDR3 has 12 residues. CDR3 in amino acids: CAIGPISYEQYF. CDR3 DNA: TGTGCCATCGGACCGATATCCTACGAGCAGTACTTC.

J is TRBJ2-2 and V is TRBV6-6; D is uncertain. The CDR3 covers 15 residues. The germline V gene encodes CDR1 MNHNY and CDR2 SVGAGI (reference sequence). Trimming stripped 0 bases from V and 8 bases from J, with 13 bases between. This CDR3 is CASSYSETAGGELFF. The CDR3 bases are TGTGCCAGCAGTTACTCCGAGACCGCCGGGGGGGAGCTGTTTTTT.

This clone was seen once. The chain uses TRBV15 and TRBJ2-7; TRBD1 aligns across 9 bases. Germline values: CDR1 LNHNV, CDR2 YYDKDF (reference sequence). The CDR3 contains 14 residues. The V segment lost 3 bases and the J segment 5 bases; nucleotides outside the gene matches: 5. CDR3 nucleotides: TGTGCCACCAGCAGGGGGGACAGGGTGAACGAGCAGTACTTC. Residues: CATSRGDRVNEQYF.

The J gene is TRBJ2-1, the V gene TRBV7-6; TRBD2 aligns across 7 bases. The V segment lost 4 bases and the J segment 5 bases; nucleotides outside the gene matches: 8. Looked up from germline, CDR1 is SGHVS and CDR2 is FNYEAQ. The CDR3 has 15 residues. The CDR3: CASSSRPRGDNEQFF. The CDR3 DNA is TGTGCCAGCAGCTCGAGACCCCGGGGGGACAATGAGCAGTTCTTC.

The gene calls are TRBV15 and TRBJ2-1, with TRBD2 matching 8 bases. CDR1 and CDR2 from the germline V gene are LNHNV and YYDKDF (reference sequence). The ends lost 8 bases at V and 0 bases at J; junction bases unmatched: 9. CDR3 length equals 16 residues. Here the CDR3 DNA reads TGTGCCACCGGGGGCGGGGGGCCCCTCTCCTACAATGAGCAGTTCTTC. Translation gives CATGGGGPLSYNEQFF.

This sequence joins TRBV4-1 and TRBJ2-2, with 15 bases matching TRBD2. Germline V lookup: CDR1 MGHRA, CDR2 YSYEKL. V dropped 1 base and J dropped 0; count of bases not matched to a gene: 6. This CDR3 is 20 amino acids long. In DNA form, the CDR3 reads TGCGCCAGCAGCCAAGTGGGACTAGCGGGGGGAAGCACGAACACCGGGGAGCTGTTTTTT. Residues: CASSQVGLAGGSTNTGELFF.

The V call is TRBV7-2, the J call TRBJ2-3; 11 bases align to TRBD2. Losses at the gene ends were 5 bases for V and 4 bases for J; bases not matched to a gene: 8. This CDR3 has 16 residues. The germline V gene has CDR1 SGHTA and CDR2 FQGNSA. Written as DNA, the CDR3 is TGTGCCAGCAGCCAACTAGCGGGAGAGCGGTCAGATACGCAGTATTTT. Its protein is CASSQLAGERSDTQYF.

This chain connects TRBV28 to TRBJ2-5; 10 positions agree with TRBD2. The V segment lost 2 bases and the J segment 5 bases; nucleotides outside the gene matches: 2. This CDR3 has 14 amino acids. Germline V gene data show CDR1 as MDHEN and CDR2 as SYDVKM. Written as DNA, the CDR3 is TGTGCCAGCAGTTTACTAGCGGGAGAGGAGACCCAGTACTTC. It yields the protein CASSLLAGEETQYF.

This clone was recorded only once. Other DNA sequences in the same sample also yield this CDR3. This rearrangement joins TRBV5-1 to TRBJ2-7, with D perhaps assigned TRBD1 or TRBD2 (6 bases each). V lost 4 bases and J 1 base, leaving 12 bases between the germline ends. The CDR3 length is 14 residues. CDR1 is SGHRS, CDR2 YFSETQ, per germline. The DNA of the CDR3 is TGCGCCAGCAGCCGGGGGCTTAATTCCTACGAGCAGTACTTC. Amino acid sequence: CASSRGLNSYEQYF.